One sample yielded the 10 T cell receptor beta chains listed below, sequenced in a study of T-cell reconstitution after alpha-beta-depleted transplantation in children. TCRbeta library construction was performed incorporating unique molecular identifiers. TCRdb analysed the PCR reads with MiXCR anew, one entry per CDR3 protein. The sample yields approximately 630,000 distinct CDR3 sequences, about 12% seen once. Sequencing was performed on PBMCs, taken before TCRalphabeta/CD19-depleted stem cell transplant. Receptor source: a girl aged 2-9 years with congenital amegakaryocytic thrombocytopenia, due to receive a stem cell transplant.

At least ten counts were recorded for this clonotype. This chain uses TRBV12-3 or TRBV12-4 with TRBJ2-1, with unresolved D. This CDR3 contains 13 residues. Trimming stripped 7 bases from V and 0 bases from J, with 7 bases between. The CDR3 DNA is TGTGCCAGCACTCTCAGCTCCTACAATGAGCAGTTCTTC. Translating it yields CASTLSSYNEQFF.

This clonotype was recorded many times. The rearrangement uses TRBV20-1 and TRBJ2-1; 7 nucleotides match TRBD2. The CDR3 loop spans 14 amino acids. V dropped 3 bases and J dropped 3; count of bases not matched to a gene: 5. Germline CDR1 is DFQATT and CDR2 is SNEGSKA (reference sequence). The chain's CDR3 is CSASRLADYNEQFF. The DNA of the CDR3 is TGCAGTGCTAGTCGTCTAGCGGACTACAATGAGCAGTTCTTC.

The chain employs TRBV5-1 and TRBJ2-1; D tentatively fits TRBD1 or TRBD2 (6 bases each). Trimming took 0 bases from V and 5 from J, leaving 21 bases between them. The CDR3 contains 18 residues. CDR1 is SGHRS and CDR2 is YFSETQ in the germline V gene. The CDR3 protein is CASSLAFRGASLDNEQFF. The CDR3 DNA is TGCGCCAGCAGCTTGGCCTTTAGGGGGGCGTCCCTTGACAATGAGCAGTTCTTC.

In this sample, this clonotype turned up many times. The CDR3 coding sequence is TGCAGTGCTAGAGTATCGACTAGCGGGAGTTTGGATACGCAGTATTTT. This codes for CSARVSTSGSLDTQYF. The rearrangement uses TRBV20-1 and TRBJ2-3; 12 nucleotides agree with TRBD2. The CDR3 loop spans 16 amino acids. Germline loops: CDR1 DFQATT, CDR2 SNEGSKA (reference sequence). V shed 1 base and J 6 bases; nucleotides not matched to a gene: 8.

With regard to this clonotype: Germline is not matched at one junction end, which may reflect a read error. This chain connects TRBV5-1 to TRBJ2-1, with 7 bases lining up with TRBD1. The germline gives CDR1 SGHRS, CDR2 YFSETQ. This CDR3 region has 15 residues. The CDR3 is CASSFTGVSTNEHFF. The CDR3 coding sequence is TGCGCCAGCAGTTTCACAGGGGTTTCCACCAATGAGCATTTCTTC.

There are many counts of this clonotype. The chain has TRBV10-1 and TRBJ2-1; maybe TRBD2 (6 bases). Germline V gene lookup returns CDR1 WNHNN and CDR2 SYGVQD (reference sequence). The germline V and J ends were trimmed by 6 bases and 6 bases, with 12 bases remaining between them. This CDR3 has 13 residues. The CDR3 DNA reads TGCGCCAGCAGGCCGGGAGCGGGCAATGAGCAGTTCTTC. Amino acid sequence: CASRPGAGNEQFF.

The chain uses TRBV20-1 and TRBJ1-2, with 7 nucleotides matching TRBD1. The junction had 7 bases not matched to a gene; V was cut back by 5 bases and J by 4 bases. Looked up from germline, CDR1 is DFQATT and CDR2 is SNEGSKA (reference sequence). The CDR3 contains 13 residues. CDR3 nucleotide sequence: TGCAGTGCTCTCGGGGGACAGACCTATGGCTACACCTTC. It is translated as CSALGGQTYGYTF.

In this sample, this clonotype turned up many times. The chain has TRBV10-3 and TRBJ2-5; 12 nucleotides match TRBD2. Germline loops: CDR1 ENHRY, CDR2 SYGVKD. The CDR3 loop spans 16 amino acids. The J segment lost 2 bases and the V segment lost 6 bases, leaving 7 bases of the junction unmatched. The CDR3 sequence: CAISTSGTSGQETQYF. For the CDR3, the DNA is TGTGCCATCAGCACATCAGGGACTAGCGGGCAAGAGACCCAGTACTTC.

This clonotype occurred many times. The chain is built from TRBV6-5 and TRBJ2-7; D is ambiguous. CDR3 length equals 15 residues. The ends were cut back, 2 bases at V and 1 base at J, with 12 bases in the middle. In germline, CDR1 is MNHEY, CDR2 SVGAGI. As DNA, the CDR3 is TGTGCCAGCAGTTACGTGGACCTCAAGTCCTACGAGCAGTACTTC. The encoded protein is CASSYVDLKSYEQYF.

The chain recombines TRBV3-1 with TRBJ2-1; TRBD2 agrees at 9 bases. The V and J ends lost 8 bases and 9 bases, in that order; junction bases with no gene match: 26. The CDR3 length is 19 residues. CDR1 and CDR2 (germline): LGHDT, YNNKEL (reference sequence). The CDR3 nucleotides are TGTGCCAGCTGTTTAAATTCCTCCCCCTTTGCGGGAGGGACTGTTGAGCAGTTCTTC. This translates into CASCLNSSPFAGGTVEQFF.